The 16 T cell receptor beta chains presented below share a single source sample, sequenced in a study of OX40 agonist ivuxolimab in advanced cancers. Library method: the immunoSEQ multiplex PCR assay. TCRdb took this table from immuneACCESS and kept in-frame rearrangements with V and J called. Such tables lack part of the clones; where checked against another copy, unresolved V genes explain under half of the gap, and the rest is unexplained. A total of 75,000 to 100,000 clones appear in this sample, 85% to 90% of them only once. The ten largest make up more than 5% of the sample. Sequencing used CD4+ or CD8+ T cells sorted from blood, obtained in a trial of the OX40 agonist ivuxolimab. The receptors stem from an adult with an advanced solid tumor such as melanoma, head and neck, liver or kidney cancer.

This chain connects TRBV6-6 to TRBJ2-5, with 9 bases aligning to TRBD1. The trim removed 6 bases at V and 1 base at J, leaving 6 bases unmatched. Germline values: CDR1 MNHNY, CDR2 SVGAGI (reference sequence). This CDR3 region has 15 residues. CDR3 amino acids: CASSRNRGLQETQYF. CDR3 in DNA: TGTGCCAGCAGCAGAAACAGGGGGCTCCAAGAGACCCAGTACTTC.

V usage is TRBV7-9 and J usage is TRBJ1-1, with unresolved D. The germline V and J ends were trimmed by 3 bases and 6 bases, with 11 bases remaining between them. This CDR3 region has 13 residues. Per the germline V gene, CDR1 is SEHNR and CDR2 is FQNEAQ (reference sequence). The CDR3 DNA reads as TGTGCCAGCAGCTTTTCCGGGATACCTGAAGCTTTCTTT. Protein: CASSFSGIPEAFF.

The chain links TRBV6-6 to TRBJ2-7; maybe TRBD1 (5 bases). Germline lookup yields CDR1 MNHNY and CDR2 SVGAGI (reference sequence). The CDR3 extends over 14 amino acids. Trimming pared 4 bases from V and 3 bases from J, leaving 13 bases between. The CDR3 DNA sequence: TGTGCCAGCAGTTCCGAAGGGGCCCTCTACGAGCAGTACTTC. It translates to CASSSEGALYEQYF.

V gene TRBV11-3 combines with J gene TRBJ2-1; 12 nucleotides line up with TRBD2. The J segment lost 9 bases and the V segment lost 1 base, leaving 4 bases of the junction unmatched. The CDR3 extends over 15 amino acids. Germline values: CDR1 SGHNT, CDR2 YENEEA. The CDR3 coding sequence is TGTGCCAGCAGCTTAGGACTAGCGGGAGAAGGTGAGCAGTTCTTC. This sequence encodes CASSLGLAGEGEQFF.

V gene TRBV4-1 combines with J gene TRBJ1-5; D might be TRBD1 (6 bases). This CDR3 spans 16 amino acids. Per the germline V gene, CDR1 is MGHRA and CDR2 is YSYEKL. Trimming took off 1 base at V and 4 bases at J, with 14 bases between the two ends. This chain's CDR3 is CASSQGGGGPNQPQHF. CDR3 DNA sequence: TGCGCCAGCAGCCAAGGTGGAGGGGGACCGAATCAGCCCCAGCATTTT.

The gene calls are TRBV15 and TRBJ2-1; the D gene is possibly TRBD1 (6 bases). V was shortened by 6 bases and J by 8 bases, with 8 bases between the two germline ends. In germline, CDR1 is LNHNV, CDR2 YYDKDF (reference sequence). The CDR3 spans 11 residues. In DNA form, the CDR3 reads TGTGCCACCAGACAGGGCGATGAGCAGTTCTTC. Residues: CATRQGDEQFF.

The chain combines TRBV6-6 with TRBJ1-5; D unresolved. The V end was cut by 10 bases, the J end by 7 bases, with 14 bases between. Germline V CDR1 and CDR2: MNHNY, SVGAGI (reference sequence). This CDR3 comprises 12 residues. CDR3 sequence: CATNFLRQPQHF. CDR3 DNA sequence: TGTGCCACGAATTTTTTAAGACAGCCCCAGCATTTT.

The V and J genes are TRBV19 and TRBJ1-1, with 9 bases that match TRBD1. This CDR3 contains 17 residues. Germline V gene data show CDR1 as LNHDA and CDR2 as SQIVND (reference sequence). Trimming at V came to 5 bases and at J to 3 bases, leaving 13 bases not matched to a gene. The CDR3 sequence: CASSFPGQGVGDTEAFF. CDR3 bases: TGTGCCAGTAGTTTCCCGGGACAGGGAGTTGGGGACACTGAAGCTTTCTTT.

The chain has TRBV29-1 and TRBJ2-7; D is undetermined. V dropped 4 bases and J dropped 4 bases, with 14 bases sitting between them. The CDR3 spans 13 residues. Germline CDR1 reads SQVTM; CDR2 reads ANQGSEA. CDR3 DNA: TGCAGCGTTGGGGGTGGTGGGCTATACGAGCAGTACTTC. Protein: CSVGGGGLYEQYF.

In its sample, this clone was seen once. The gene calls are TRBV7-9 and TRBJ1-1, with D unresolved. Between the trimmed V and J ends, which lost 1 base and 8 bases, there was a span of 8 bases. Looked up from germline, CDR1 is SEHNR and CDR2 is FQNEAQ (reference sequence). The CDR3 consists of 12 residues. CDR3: CASSLEPREAFF. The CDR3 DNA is TGTGCCAGCAGCTTAGAACCAAGAGAAGCTTTCTTT.

CDR3 in amino acids: CASSEMGTVAYEQYF. For the CDR3, the DNA is TGTGCCAGCAGTGAAATGGGGACCGTTGCCTACGAGCAGTACTTC. The chain employs TRBV2 and TRBJ2-7, with D perhaps being TRBD1 or TRBD2 (5 bases each). This CDR3 spans 15 amino acids. Between the trimmed V and J ends, which lost 2 bases and 2 bases, there was a span of 13 bases. The germline V gene encodes CDR1 SNHLY and CDR2 FYNNEI.

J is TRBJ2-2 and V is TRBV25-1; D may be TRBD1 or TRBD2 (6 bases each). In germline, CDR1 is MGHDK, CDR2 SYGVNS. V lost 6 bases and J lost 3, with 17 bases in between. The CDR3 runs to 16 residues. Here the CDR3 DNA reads TGTGCCAGCAGCGCTCGGAAGGGGGGTTACACCGGGGAGCTGTTTTTT. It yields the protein CASSARKGGYTGELFF.

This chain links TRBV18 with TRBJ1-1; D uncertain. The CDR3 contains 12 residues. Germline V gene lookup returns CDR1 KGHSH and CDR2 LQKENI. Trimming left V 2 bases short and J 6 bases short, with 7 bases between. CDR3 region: CASSPGSPEAFF. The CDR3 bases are TGTGCCAGCTCACCAGGTTCCCCTGAAGCTTTCTTT.

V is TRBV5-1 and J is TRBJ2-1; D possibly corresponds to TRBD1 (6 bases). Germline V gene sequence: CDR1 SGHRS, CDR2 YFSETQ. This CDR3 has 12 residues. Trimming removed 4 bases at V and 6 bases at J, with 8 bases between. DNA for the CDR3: TGCGCCAGCAGCGACAGGACCAATGAGCAGTTCTTC. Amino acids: CASSDRTNEQFF.

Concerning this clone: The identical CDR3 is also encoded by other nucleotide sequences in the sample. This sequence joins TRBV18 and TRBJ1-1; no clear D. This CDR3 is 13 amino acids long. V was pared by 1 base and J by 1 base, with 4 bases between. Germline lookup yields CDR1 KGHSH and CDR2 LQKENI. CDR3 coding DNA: TGTGCCAGCTCACCACAGGAGAACACTGAAGCTTTCTTT. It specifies CASSPQENTEAFF.

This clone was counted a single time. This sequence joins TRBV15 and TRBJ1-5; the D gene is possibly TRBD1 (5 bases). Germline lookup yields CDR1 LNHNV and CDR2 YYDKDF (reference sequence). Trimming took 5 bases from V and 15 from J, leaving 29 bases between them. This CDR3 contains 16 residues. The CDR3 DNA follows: TGTGCCACCAGCGAGGACCTTCGGTACAGCAGGGTTCTCTTGCATTTT. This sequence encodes CATSEDLRYSRVLLHF.